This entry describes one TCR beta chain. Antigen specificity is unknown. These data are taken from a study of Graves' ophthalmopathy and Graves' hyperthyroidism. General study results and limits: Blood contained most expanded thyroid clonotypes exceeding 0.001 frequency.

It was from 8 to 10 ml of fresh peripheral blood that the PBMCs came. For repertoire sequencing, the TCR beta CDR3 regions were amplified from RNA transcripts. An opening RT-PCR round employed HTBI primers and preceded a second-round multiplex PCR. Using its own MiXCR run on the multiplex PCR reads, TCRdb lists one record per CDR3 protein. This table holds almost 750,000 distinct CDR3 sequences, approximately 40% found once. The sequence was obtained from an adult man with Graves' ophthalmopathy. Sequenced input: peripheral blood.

The CDR3 reads CASSKSYRGQTQYF. The CDR3 DNA reads as TGTGCCAGCAGCAAAAGTTACAGGGGGCAGACCCAGTACTTC. The rearrangement links TRBV7-9 to TRBJ2-5; 9 bases fit TRBD1. Germline V lookup: CDR1 SEHNR, CDR2 FQNEAQ (reference sequence). V shed 5 bases and J 6 bases; nucleotides not matched to a gene: 7. The CDR3 is 14 amino acids.